The next 25 T cell receptor beta chains were all read from a single sample in a study of blood T cell repertoires in COVID-19. TCRdb keeps only in-frame clones here, not all; method: immunoSEQ multiplex PCR. The repertoire holds more than 400,000 clones, approximately 85% seen once, with approximately 3% in the top ten. Sequenced input: peripheral blood. Receptors originate from a human donor in a cohort sampled during active COVID-19.

The genes are TRBV5-1 and TRBJ1-6; 8 nucleotides line up with TRBD1. Trimming removed 2 bases from V and 6 bases from J; junction bases left unmatched: 4. Germline CDR1 SGHRS, CDR2 YFSETQ. The CDR3 contains 15 residues. The CDR3 here is CASSFRTGINSPLHF. In nucleotides, the CDR3 is TGCGCCAGCAGCTTCAGGACAGGGATTAATTCACCCCTCCACTTT.

The chain joins TRBV7-9 to TRBJ1-1, with D unclear. The CDR3 has 12 residues. Germline V gene data show CDR1 as SEHNR and CDR2 as FQNEAQ (reference sequence). V was trimmed by 5 bases and J by 7 bases, leaving 11 bases between them. The DNA for the CDR3 is TGTGCCAGCAGCCGGGAACTTAGTGAAGCTTTCTTT. Protein product: CASSRELSEAFF.

V usage is TRBV5-1 and J usage is TRBJ2-3, with no clear D. V was clipped by 3 bases and J by 3 bases, with 17 bases between them. Germline V CDR1 and CDR2: SGHRS, YFSETQ. This CDR3 is 16 amino acids long. The CDR3 loop reads CASSSTPGLKTDTQYF. For the CDR3, the DNA is TGCGCCAGCAGCTCGACTCCGGGTCTAAAAACAGATACGCAGTATTTT. Full variable domain (missing parts from reference TRBV5-1 and TRBJ2-3): KAGVTQTPRYLIKTRGQQVTLSCSPISGHRSVSWYQQTPGQGLQFLFEYFSETQRNKGNFPGRFSGRQFSNSRSEMNVSTLELGDSALYLCASSSTPGLKTDTQYFGPGTRLTVL.

This clone was recorded only once. V and J are TRBV6-5 and TRBJ1-2; no clear D. The CDR3 runs to 12 residues. The V end lost 3 bases, the J end lost 5 bases, and 7 bases lay between the germline ends. Germline values: CDR1 MNHEY, CDR2 SVGAGI. The CDR3 spells CASSYSGYGYTF. The CDR3 region has the DNA TGTGCCAGCAGTTATAGCGGGTATGGCTACACCTTC.

The chain joins TRBV19 to TRBJ2-5, with D maybe TRBD2 (5 bases). This CDR3 has 16 amino acids. CDR1 is LNHDA, CDR2 SQIVND, per germline (reference sequence). Trimming left V 5 bases short and J 0 bases short, with 16 bases between. The CDR3 protein is CASSATKTGYQETQYF. CDR3 sequence (DNA): TGTGCCAGTAGTGCCACCAAGACGGGGTACCAAGAGACCCAGTACTTC. Combining the CDR3 with reference TRBV19 and TRBJ2-5 gives the whole variable domain DGGITQSPKYLFRKEGQNVTLSCEQNLNHDAMYWYRQDPGQGLRLIYYSQIVNDFQKGDIAEGYSVSREKKESFPLTVTSAQKNPTAFYLCASSATKTGYQETQYFGPGTRLLVL.

The V call is TRBV3-1 (or the pseudogene TRBV3-2), the J call TRBJ1-5; perhaps TRBD1 as D (6 bases). From germline, CDR1 is LGHDT and CDR2 YNNKEL (reference sequence). V dropped 5 bases and J dropped 2 bases, with 16 bases sitting between them. The CDR3 is 16 residues long. The CDR3: CASSRSISGGNQPQHF. CDR3 bases: TGTGCCAGCAGCAGATCGATCTCAGGGGGCAATCAGCCCCAGCATTTT.

The V call is TRBV9, the J call TRBJ2-7, with 8 bases aligning to TRBD1. The germline gives CDR1 SGDLS, CDR2 YYNGEE. The CDR3 runs 14 residues. After removal of 4 bases from V and 6 bases from J, the junction contained 9 bases not matched to a gene. Here the CDR3 DNA reads TGTGCCAGCAGCCTGACAGGGGTGAGGTCCGAGCAGTACTTC. Translating it yields CASSLTGVRSEQYF.

The chain joins TRBV19 to TRBJ1-5, with 7 bases identical to TRBD1. Looked up from germline, CDR1 is LNHDA and CDR2 is SQIVND (reference sequence). Unmatched junction bases numbered 4, after V lost 3 bases and J lost 5 bases. This CDR3 has 14 residues. The CDR3 nucleotides read TGTGCCAGTAGTATCATTGGGACAGATCAGCCCCAGCATTTT. Translation: CASSIIGTDQPQHF.

The chain couples TRBV4-1 to TRBJ2-1; a possible D gene is TRBD1 (6 bases). V was pared by 0 bases and J by 15 bases, with 15 bases between. The germline gives CDR1 MGHRA, CDR2 YSYEKL. The CDR3 is 13 amino acids. CDR3 sequence reads: CASSQERARGRFF. The CDR3, as DNA: TGCGCCAGCAGCCAAGAAAGGGCCAGGGGCCGGTTCTTC.

The V gene is TRBV6-6, the J gene TRBJ1-1; D unclear. Trimming cost V 8 bases and J 7 bases, with 11 bases left between them. The CDR3 extends over 11 amino acids. From germline, CDR1 is MNHNY and CDR2 SVGAGI (reference sequence). For the CDR3, the DNA is TGTGCCAGCTCGTCAGCAGGTGAAGCTTTCTTT. Translating it yields CASSSAGEAFF.

The chain has TRBV4-1 and TRBJ2-1, with 9 bases matching TRBD2. V trimming: 6 bases; J trimming: 5 bases; junction bases outside the gene matches: 5. Germline assignment: CDR1 MGHRA and CDR2 YSYEKL. This CDR3 has 14 residues. As DNA, the CDR3 is TGCGCCAGCAGATCAGGACTAGCGAACAATGAGCAGTTCTTC. Translation: CASRSGLANNEQFF.

In this sample, this clone turned up a few times. The chain's CDR3 is CASSLERNYGYTF. The CDR3 region has the DNA TGTGCCAGCAGCTTAGAGCGAAACTATGGCTACACCTTC. The J gene is TRBJ1-2, the V gene TRBV7-9, with D hard to call. This CDR3 is built from 13 residues. Trimming took 1 base from V and 2 from J, leaving 5 bases between them. Germline V gene data show CDR1 as SEHNR and CDR2 as FQNEAQ (reference sequence).

About this clone: Within the sample, other DNA sequences also encode this same CDR3. The V gene is TRBV5-1, the J gene TRBJ2-4; 8 bases map to TRBD2. Germline lookup yields CDR1 SGHRS and CDR2 YFSETQ. With V trimmed by 0 bases and J by 0 bases, 2 bases remained unmatched. This CDR3 contains 16 residues. The CDR3 coding sequence is TGCGCCAGCAGCTTGGAACTAGCGGTAGCCAAAAACATTCAGTACTTC. This gives the protein CASSLELAVAKNIQYF.

This chain joins TRBV6-5 and TRBJ1-4; tentatively, D is TRBD1 (5 bases). CDR1 MNHEY and CDR2 SVGAGI come from the germline V gene. The germline V and J ends were trimmed by 7 bases and 8 bases, with 14 bases remaining between them. The CDR3 length is 13 residues. The CDR3 here is CASTGREGEKLFF. The CDR3 DNA reads TGTGCCAGCACCGGCAGGGAGGGCGAAAAACTGTTTTTT.

The V and J genes are TRBV11-1 and TRBJ2-1, with TRBD2 matching over 12 bases. With V trimmed by 3 bases and J by 4 bases, 4 bases remained unmatched. Germline-derived CDR1 and CDR2 are SGHAT and FQDESV (reference sequence). CDR3 length: 16 amino acids. The CDR3 DNA is TGTGCCAGCAGCTTGAGCCTAGCGGGAGGGTACAATGAGCAGTTCTTC. The encoded protein is CASSLSLAGGYNEQFF.

The chain uses TRBV5-6 and TRBJ1-2; no definite D call. CDR3 size: 14 residues. Trimming took off 0 bases at V and 7 bases at J, with 13 bases between the two ends. Looked up from germline, CDR1 is SGHDT and CDR2 is YYEEEE. CDR3 bases: TGTGCCAGCAGCTTGGGTCCGATAGAGGGTGGCTACACCTTC. It codes for CASSLGPIEGGYTF.

The V and J genes are TRBV18 and TRBJ2-7; the match to TRBD1 covers 7 bases. V trimming: 6 bases; J trimming: 0 bases; junction bases outside the gene matches: 8. CDR3 length: 15 amino acids. Looked up from germline, CDR1 is KGHSH and CDR2 is LQKENI. The CDR3 DNA follows: TGTGCCAGCTCTGCTCAGGCAGGGGGCTCCTACGAGCAGTACTTC. Protein: CASSAQAGGSYEQYF.

On this clone: This sample includes further DNA sequences coding for the same CDR3. The chain employs TRBV3-1 (or the pseudogene TRBV3-2) and TRBJ1-3; maybe TRBD1 (6 bases). V was pared by 6 bases and J by 0 bases, with 12 bases between. The germline V gene encodes CDR1 LGHDT and CDR2 YNNKEL (reference sequence). This CDR3 is built from 15 residues. CDR3 coding DNA: TGTGCCAGCAGTTCTAACAGGGACTCTGGAAACACCATATATTTT. Translated: CASSSNRDSGNTIYF.

The chain is built from TRBV2 and TRBJ2-3, with 8 bases matching TRBD2. Germline V lookup: CDR1 SNHLY, CDR2 FYNNEI. The V gene end was trimmed by 2 bases and the J gene end by 4 bases; junction bases not matched to a gene: 11. The CDR3 contains 17 residues. The CDR3 protein is CASSEYLIAAGADTQYF. The CDR3 DNA sequence: TGTGCCAGCAGTGAATATTTGATCGCAGCGGGAGCAGATACGCAGTATTTT.

The chain has TRBV27 and TRBJ1-2, with D possibly matching TRBD1 (5 bases). The CDR3 has 14 residues. CDR1 and CDR2 (germline): MNHEY, SMNVEV (reference sequence). Trimming stripped 4 bases from V and 7 bases from J, with 16 bases between. CDR3 sequence (DNA): TGTGCCAGCAGTTCCGCCCAGGGACTGAGTGGCTACACCTTC. It encodes CASSSAQGLSGYTF.

In its sample, this clone was seen once. The V gene is TRBV18, the J gene TRBJ1-1; D unclear. V shed 8 bases and J shed 10 bases, with 20 bases lying between them. Per the germline V gene, CDR1 is KGHSH and CDR2 is LQKENI. The CDR3 length is 13 residues. CDR3 loop: CASTSPEELRAFF. The DNA for the CDR3 is TGTGCCAGCACATCACCAGAGGAACTCCGAGCTTTCTTT.

The chain uses TRBV19 and TRBJ1-4; possibly TRBD1 for D (5 bases). The CDR3 length is 15 residues. V shed 5 bases and J shed 5 bases, with 15 bases lying between them. The germline V gene encodes CDR1 LNHDA and CDR2 SQIVND (reference sequence). The CDR3 region has the DNA TGTGCCAGTAGTCCCCTGGGGCGGATAAATGAAAAACTGTTTTTT. This codes for CASSPLGRINEKLFF. Full variable domain (remainder filled in from reference TRBV19 and TRBJ1-4): DGGITQSPKYLFRKEGQNVTLSCEQNLNHDAMYWYRQDPGQGLRLIYYSQIVNDFQKGDIAEGYSVSREKKESFPLTVTSAQKNPTAFYLCASSPLGRINEKLFFGSGTQLSVL.

The chain links TRBV6-1 to TRBJ1-5, with unresolved D. Germline CDR1 MNHNS, CDR2 SASEGT. The CDR3 has 15 residues. Trimming stripped 1 base from V and 2 bases from J, with 9 bases between. The chain's CDR3 is CASSEVGRRNQPQHF. The CDR3 DNA sequence: TGTGCCAGCAGTGAAGTAGGCAGGCGCAATCAGCCCCAGCATTTT.

The chain uses TRBV11-2 and TRBJ1-3; TRBD1 is a possible D gene (5 bases). The CDR3 spans 20 residues. Trimming shortened V by 0 bases and J by 0 bases, and 21 bases separated the two germline ends. Per the germline V gene, CDR1 is SGHAT and CDR2 is FQNNGV. The CDR3 region has the DNA TGTGCCAGCAGCTTAGATCGGGAGGCCCGGGGGTTGTCCTCTGGAAACACCATATATTTT. This gives the protein CASSLDREARGLSSGNTIYF.

V is TRBV6-5 and J is TRBJ2-3; 10 bases fit TRBD2. Per the germline V gene, CDR1 is MNHEY and CDR2 is SVGAGI. V trimming: 6 bases; J trimming: 11 bases; junction bases outside the gene matches: 11. The CDR3 spans 14 residues. The CDR3 spells CASRPRTSGHEQYF. The CDR3 DNA is TGTGCCAGCAGACCTCGGACTAGCGGCCACGAGCAGTATTTT.